Listed below are T cell receptor beta chains from one sample, sequenced in a study of Tregs in tolerant kidney transplant recipients. Only in-frame clones appear in the TCRdb table, and some are missing; sequencing was by immunoSEQ multiplex PCR. The sample lists some 110,000 clones, roughly 93% occurring once. Sequencing was carried out using CD4+ T cells from blood. These receptors all come from a human donor in good health. Each CDR3 is given with its conserved first and last residue. The D gene is left open where the match is weak. For some rows the clone size is stated as once, few or many, or as a class when expanded; others skip it.

>TRBJ2-1|TRBV7-9|TRBD2|-
CASSPGTSGYYNEQFF
>TRBJ2-7|TRBV14|TRBD1|once
CASRRTGTYYEQYF
>TRBJ1-5|TRBV30|-|-
CAPLSRSNQPQHF
>TRBJ2-1|TRBV5-1|TRBD2|-
CASSAASGRANEQFF
>TRBJ1-1|TRBV11-3|-|-
CASSLYMNTEAFF
>TRBJ1-2|TRBV19|-|-
CASSYRESGYTF
>TRBJ2-3|TRBV29-1|-|-
CSVDSPKGFTDTQYF
>TRBJ1-5|TRBV7-2|-|few
CASSRNYQPQHF
>TRBJ2-5|TRBV9|-|-
CASSVQETQYF
>TRBJ2-7|TRBV5-1|-|-
CASSLPPYEQYF
>TRBJ2-2|TRBV14|TRBD2|once
CASSQETGLAGNTGELFF
>TRBJ2-2|TRBV9|-|-
CASRTRDIGTGELFF
>TRBJ1-6|TRBV7-3|-|-
CASSPGSADSPLHF
>TRBJ1-5|TRBV5-6|-|-
CASSLWPTGNQPQHF
>TRBJ2-3|TRBV29-1|-|-
CSVVADSTDTQYF